The sequence of this T cell receptor beta chain was determined in a study of cytomegalovirus exposure and HLA in healthy donors. Primers for the PCR totalled 60 Vbeta and 13 Jbeta. Sequenced by immunoSEQ multiplex PCR; TCRdb stores in-frame clones only, minus some. Of tens of thousands of clones in the sample, 65% to 90% were seen once. The V segment lost 3 bases and the J segment 2 bases; nucleotides outside the gene matches: 4. The germline V gene encodes CDR1 GTSNPN and CDR2 SVGIG (reference sequence). This CDR3 comprises 14 residues. The receptor was derived from a man younger than 40 in good health and CMV-seronegative. The rearrangement joins TRBV30 to TRBJ1-5; 7 bases align to TRBD1. The sequencing input was PBMCs. CDR3 nucleotide sequence: TGTGCCTGGAGCCGACAGGGAGGCAATCAGCCCCAGCATTTT. Translating it yields CAWSRQGGNQPQHF.